These T cell receptor beta chains were read from a single sample in a study of post-analysis software for immune sequencing data. TCRdb ran MiXCR on the PCR reads and lists one entry per CDR3 protein. The repertoire holds about 460,000 distinct CDR3 sequences, under 55% seen once, with over 10% in the top ten. The sample was blood. The origin of the receptors is a girl aged 10-17 years with multiple sclerosis. CDR3s include the opening cysteine and the closing phenylalanine or tryptophan. The order of the fields is V gene, clone size, J gene, D gene, CDR3 DNA, CDR3 protein. The D gene is left open where the match is weak. Size values are once, few and many counts, or a class for expanded clones, and some rows have none.

>TRBV13|-|TRBJ2-7|TRBD2
TGTGCCAGCAGCTCTGGGACTAGCGGCAAGAGCTCCTACGAGCAGTACTTC
CASSSGTSGKSSYEQYF
>TRBV4-1|-|TRBJ2-1|-
TGCGCCAGCAGCCAGTTGGGGATCCAGACCGACAATGAGCAGTTCTTC
CASSQLGIQTDNEQFF
>TRBV13|-|TRBJ2-7|TRBD1
TGTGCCAGCAGCTCCCCGGGAAGGGGGCTCTACTACGAGCAGTACTTC
CASSSPGRGLYYEQYF
>TRBV2|-|TRBJ1-2|TRBD1
TGTGCCGGCATCCCGGACAGGGGGTTCTATGGCTACACCTTC
CAGIPDRGFYGYTF
>TRBV6-5|few|TRBJ1-1|-
TGTGCCAGCGCGAGGGGACTTAACACTGAAGCTTTCTTT
CASARGLNTEAFF
>TRBV29-1|few|TRBJ2-5|TRBD2
TGCAGCGTTGATGAGCGGGGGGGGACCCAGTACTTC
CSVDERGGTQYF
>TRBV24-1|few|TRBJ2-5|-
TGTGCCACCAGTGTCGCCGGGGGCGAACAAGAGACCCAGTACTTC
CATSVAGGEQETQYF
>TRBV9|-|TRBJ1-6|-
TGTGCCAGCAGCCTCGGCCTGACCAATTCACCCCTCCACTTT
CASSLGLTNSPLHF
>TRBV20-1|few|TRBJ2-7|TRBD1
TGCAGTGCTAGCGGGACAGGGGCGGTCTACGAGCAGTACTTC
CSASGTGAVYEQYF
>TRBV25-1|-|TRBJ2-7|-
TGTGCCAACCAGAACGTATCGTACGAGCAGTACTTC
CANQNVSYEQYF
>TRBV9|-|TRBJ2-5|-
TGTGCCAGCTCCCGCCTCTTGGCCGCAGAGACCCAGTACTTC
CASSRLLAAETQYF
>TRBV29-1|-|TRBJ2-7|TRBD1
TGCAGCGCCGCGGACAGGGTCCATGAGCAGTACTTC
CSAADRVHEQYF
>TRBV29-1|few|TRBJ2-3|-
TGCAGCGTTGGGGACCCTAGCACAGATACGCAGTATTTT
CSVGDPSTDTQYF
>TRBV20-1|few|TRBJ2-1|-
TGCAGTGCTAGGGGTATGGGTCCCCCTAAATCCTACAATGAGCAGTTCTTC
CSARGMGPPKSYNEQFF
>TRBV20-1|-|TRBJ2-7|TRBD2
TGCAGTGCTAGAGGCCGGGACTACGTTTACGAGCAGTACTTC
CSARGRDYVYEQYF
>TRBV5-6|-|TRBJ2-7|TRBD2
TGTGCCAGCAGCTGGGCGGGGGGCGAGCAGTACTTC
CASSWAGGEQYF
>TRBV4-1|-|TRBJ1-2|TRBD1
TGCGCCAGCAGCCAAGTCCCTACAGGGGGCGAAAGGGTCTATGGCTACACCTTC
CASSQVPTGGERVYGYTF
>TRBV7-2|few|TRBJ2-7|-
TGTGCCAGCAGCTTAGAGAGCGGGTACGGCTACGAGCAGTACTTC
CASSLESGYGYEQYF
>TRBV30|-|TRBJ2-1|-
TGTGCCTGGAGTACGGGACTTACAAATGAGCAGTTCTTC
CAWSTGLTNEQFF
>TRBV28|-|TRBJ1-1|-
TGTGCCGTCTCGGGGGACACTGAAGCTTTCTTT
CAVSGDTEAFF
>TRBV15|few|TRBJ1-2|TRBD1
TGTGCCACCAGCAGAGATCGTGAGGGGGCGCGGGGCTACACCTTC
CATSRDREGARGYTF
>TRBV12-3/TRBV12-4|-|TRBJ1-1|-
TGTGCCAGCAGTTTTGGGGTTGGGGAAACTGAAGCTTTCTTT
CASSFGVGETEAFF
>TRBV7-2|-|TRBJ2-3|-
TGTGCCAGCAGCTTGAGGGCCACCACAGATACGCAGTATTTT
CASSLRATTDTQYF
>TRBV10-3|few|TRBJ2-1|TRBD2
TGTGCCATCAGTGAAGCGGGAGGGTACAATGAGCAGTTCTTC
CAISEAGGYNEQFF
>TRBV11-2|-|TRBJ1-2|-
TGTGCCAGCAGCTTAGACGGAGCCTATTTCTATGGCTACACCTTC
CASSLDGAYFYGYTF
>TRBV20-1|-|TRBJ2-3|-
TGCAGTGCTCCCCATCGCACAAATACGCAGTATTTT
CSAPHRTNTQYF
>TRBV3-1|-|TRBJ2-7|-
TGTGCCAGCAGCCAAGATATCTTACTCTACGAGCAGTACTTC
CASSQDILLYEQYF
>TRBV27|-|TRBJ2-7|-
TGTGCCAGCAGTTATGGTACGGGGACAACGGCGTCCGAGCAGTACTTC
CASSYGTGTTASEQYF
>TRBV20-1|-|TRBJ2-1|-
TGCAGTGTTCCCCTGCCCCGGGCCTACAATGAGCAGTTCTTC
CSVPLPRAYNEQFF
>TRBV10-3|-|TRBJ1-2|-
TGTGCCATCACGGGGGGCAACTATGGCTACACCTTC
CAITGGNYGYTF
>TRBV29-1|-|TRBJ2-6|-
TGCAGCGTTGAAGATGGCTCTGGGGCCAACGTCCTGACTTTC
CSVEDGSGANVLTF
>TRBV7-2|few|TRBJ2-1|TRBD2
TGTGCCAGCAGCATGGGAGGGGACTCCTACAATGAGCAGTTCTTC
CASSMGGDSYNEQFF
>TRBV7-8|-|TRBJ2-3|TRBD2
TGTGCCAGCAGCTTAGGCCCAGCGGGAGGGCCGCCAGATACGCAGTATTTT
CASSLGPAGGPPDTQYF
>TRBV29-1|-|TRBJ2-7|TRBD1
TGCAGCGTTGAAGAACCTAAGGGGGCCGACGAGCAGTACTTC
CSVEEPKGADEQYF
>TRBV7-9|few|TRBJ1-5|TRBD1
TGTGCCAGCAGCTTAGGTATGGGACAGGGAAACCAGCCCCAGCATTTT
CASSLGMGQGNQPQHF
>TRBV10-3|few|TRBJ1-4|TRBD1
TGTGCCATCAGTGAAGGGCAGGGGGAGGATACGGTGTTTTTT
CAISEGQGEDTVFF
>TRBV7-6|-|TRBJ2-3|-
TGTGCCAGCAGCTCGGGACTCCCGAATCACGATACGCAGTATTTT
CASSSGLPNHDTQYF
>TRBV10-3|-|TRBJ2-6|-
TGTGCCATCAGTGACAAACGGTCACAGGTCAGGAAGGGTACCAACGTCCTGACTTTC
CAISDKRSQVRKGTNVLTF
>TRBV12-3/TRBV12-4|few|TRBJ2-3|TRBD2
TGTGCCAGCAGTTTCATAGCGGGAGGGCGGGATACGCAGTATTTT
CASSFIAGGRDTQYF
>TRBV27|-|TRBJ2-7|TRBD2
TGTGCCAGCAGTAACATAGCGGGAGGGGATCCTTACGAGCAGTACTTC
CASSNIAGGDPYEQYF
>TRBV6-5|-|TRBJ2-7|-
TGTGCCACCTCGAGGACAGTCCCTTCCTACGAGCAGTACTTC
CATSRTVPSYEQYF
>TRBV28|-|TRBJ1-2|TRBD1
TGTGCCAGCAGACCCAGGGGGCGCGGCTACACCTTC
CASRPRGRGYTF
>TRBV7-2|-|TRBJ1-5|-
TGTGCCAGCAGCTTAGGGCTTTATAGCAATCAGCCCCAGCATTTT
CASSLGLYSNQPQHF
>TRBV12-3/TRBV12-4|many|TRBJ2-1|-
TGTGCCAGCAGTTTACTAGGGGATGAGCAGTTCTTC
CASSLLGDEQFF
>TRBV28|-|TRBJ1-5|-
TGTGCCAGCAGCATCGGGGAGGGACGGGGCCATCAGCCCCAGCATTTT
CASSIGEGRGHQPQHF
>TRBV7-9|-|TRBJ2-7|TRBD2
TGTGCCAGCAGCTCACTAGCGGTCTCTCCCTACGAGCAGTACTTC
CASSSLAVSPYEQYF
>TRBV20-1|-|TRBJ2-1|TRBD2
TGCAGCTCGCTCGGGACTAGCGGGAGCAATGAGCAGTTCTTC
CSSLGTSGSNEQFF
>TRBV3-1|-|TRBJ2-1|-
TGTGCCAGCAGCCAAGATTTCCAAAGGGCCAATGAGCAGTTCTTC
CASSQDFQRANEQFF
>TRBV7-9|-|TRBJ2-1|-
TGTGCCAGCAGGGGAGGGGGAGGGACAGCCAACAATGAGCAGTTCTTC
CASRGGGGTANNEQFF
>TRBV4-1|-|TRBJ1-2|TRBD1
TGCGCCAGCAGCCAAGTCGGGACAGGGTCAATAGGCTACACCTTC
CASSQVGTGSIGYTF